This T cell receptor (beta chain) was recorded in a study of Graves' ophthalmopathy and Graves' hyperthyroidism. Overall study context: Investigators collected peripheral blood at initial diagnosis, before any treatment was given.

RNA transcripts were the source from which TCR beta CDR3 regions were amplified. Investigators did first-round RT-PCR with HTBI primers, then second-round multiplex PCR. Via MiXCR, TCRdb re-called the multiplex PCR reads, giving one row per CDR3 protein. Counted here are about 210,000 distinct CDR3 sequences, 25% to 30% occurring once; the ten biggest clones make up 9.1%. Trimming pared 1 base from V and 1 base from J, leaving 8 bases between. The CDR3 is made up of 14 amino acids. Germline CDR1 and CDR2: SGHVS and FQNEAQ. This clonotype was observed many times. Antigen: not known. The diagnostic workup employed clinical symptoms, serum thyroxine, TRAb, thyroid ultrasound and orbital computed tomography. Findings of the study overall: The blood repertoire also included most expanded thyroid clonotypes above 0.001 frequency. With 70.59% sensitivity and 72.22% specificity, the model predicted ophthalmopathy progression.

This receptor was obtained from a man in his fifties or sixties with Graves' ophthalmopathy. This chain connects TRBV7-8 to TRBJ2-7; a possible D gene is TRBD2 (6 bases). The sample consisted of peripheral blood. Here the CDR3 reads CASSLGGRSYEQYF. In DNA form, the CDR3 reads TGTGCCAGCAGCTTAGGTGGGAGGTCCTACGAGCAGTACTTC.